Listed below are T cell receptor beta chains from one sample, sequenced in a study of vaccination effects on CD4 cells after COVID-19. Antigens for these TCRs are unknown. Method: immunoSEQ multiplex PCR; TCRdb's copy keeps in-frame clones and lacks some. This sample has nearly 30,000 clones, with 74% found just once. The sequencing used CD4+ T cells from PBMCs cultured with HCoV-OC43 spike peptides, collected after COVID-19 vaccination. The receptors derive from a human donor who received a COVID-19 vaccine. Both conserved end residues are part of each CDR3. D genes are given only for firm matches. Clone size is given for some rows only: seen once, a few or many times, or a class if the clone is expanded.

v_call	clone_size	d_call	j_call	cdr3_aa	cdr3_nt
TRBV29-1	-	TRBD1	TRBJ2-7	CSVERQGRTYEQYF	TGCAGCGTTGAGAGACAGGGAAGGACCTACGAGCAGTACTTC
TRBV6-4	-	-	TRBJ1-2	CASSDTSSNYGYTF	TGTGCCAGCAGTGACACCTCAAGTAACTATGGCTACACCTTC
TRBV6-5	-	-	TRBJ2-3	CASSYSSRQADTQYF	TGTGCCAGCAGTTACTCGTCTCGACAAGCGGATACGCAGTATTTT
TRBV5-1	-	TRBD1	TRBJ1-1	CASRSTGGEKVNTEAFF	TGCGCCAGCAGGTCCACAGGGGGCGAGAAGGTGAACACTGAAGCTTTCTTT
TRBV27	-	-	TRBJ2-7	CASSLRGGVQGAYEQYF	TGTGCCAGCAGTTTAAGGGGCGGGGTTCAAGGGGCCTACGAGCAGTACTTC
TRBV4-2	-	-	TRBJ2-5	CASSQDRGGQETQYF	TGTGCCAGCAGCCAAGATAGGGGGGGCCAAGAGACCCAGTACTTC
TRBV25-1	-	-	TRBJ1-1	CASPEPHSQRAPEAFF	TGTGCCAGCCCTGAGCCCCACAGCCAAAGAGCCCCTGAAGCTTTCTTT
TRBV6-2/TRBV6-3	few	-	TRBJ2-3	CASSPRLGGDTQYF	TGTGCCAGCAGTCCCAGACTAGGAGGAGATACGCAGTATTTT
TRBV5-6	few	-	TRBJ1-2	CASSLFSYGYTF	TGTGCCAGCAGCTTGTTTTCATATGGCTACACCTTC
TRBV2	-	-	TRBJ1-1	CASTITGLNTEAFF	TGTGCCAGTACGATTACAGGGCTGAACACTGAAGCTTTCTTT
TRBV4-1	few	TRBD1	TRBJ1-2	CASRGQENNYGYTF	TGCGCCAGCAGGGGACAGGAGAATAACTATGGCTACACCTTC
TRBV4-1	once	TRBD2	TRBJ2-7	CASSQAGGRSYEQYF	TGCGCCAGCAGCCAAGCGGGGGGACGGTCCTACGAGCAGTACTTC
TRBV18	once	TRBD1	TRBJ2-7	CASSPGQGGEQYF	TGTGCCAGCTCACCGGGACAGGGAGGCGAGCAGTACTTC
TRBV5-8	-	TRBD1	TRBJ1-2	CASSLLRGISYTF	TGTGCCAGCAGCTTGCTCAGGGGGATAAGCTACACCTTC
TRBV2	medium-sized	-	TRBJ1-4	CASSEGRNWEKLFF	TGTGCCAGCAGTGAAGGCCGTAATTGGGAAAAACTGTTTTTT
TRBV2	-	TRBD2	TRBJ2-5	CASRTPAGGQETQYF	TGTGCCAGCAGGACGCCAGCGGGGGGTCAAGAGACCCAGTACTTC
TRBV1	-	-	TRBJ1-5	CTSSQVRGEQPQHF	TGCACCAGCAGCCAAGTAAGGGGGGAGCAGCCCCAGCATTTT
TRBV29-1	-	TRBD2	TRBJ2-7	CSVSAGPSYEQYF	TGCAGCGTTTCAGCGGGGCCCTCCTACGAGCAGTACTTC
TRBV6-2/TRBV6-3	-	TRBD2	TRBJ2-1	CASSYERGYNEQFF	TGTGCCAGCAGTTACGAGCGGGGCTACAATGAGCAGTTCTTC
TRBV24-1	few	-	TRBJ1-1	CATSDSGMNTEAFF	TGTGCCACCAGTGATTCAGGGATGAACACTGAAGCTTTCTTT
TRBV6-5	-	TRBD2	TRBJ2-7	CASRESGLADYEQYF	TGTGCCAGCAGAGAGTCGGGACTAGCGGACTACGAGCAGTACTTC
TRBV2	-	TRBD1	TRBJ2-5	CASSEALHFWDSNPRTEETQYF	TGTGCCAGCAGTGAAGCGCTTCATTTCTGGGACAGCAACCCAAGGACGGAAGAGACCCAGTACTTC
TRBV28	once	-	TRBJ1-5	CASSLISPYQPQHF	TGTGCCAGCAGTTTAATAAGTCCGTATCAGCCCCAGCATTTT
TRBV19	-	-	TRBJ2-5	CASSMRRQETQYF	TGTGCCAGTAGTATGCGAAGGCAAGAGACCCAGTACTTC
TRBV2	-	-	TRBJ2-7	CASSPGLGRYEQYF	TGTGCCAGCAGTCCCGGACTCGGACGCTACGAGCAGTACTTC
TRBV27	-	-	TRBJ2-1	CASSALKSKINEQFF	TGTGCCAGCAGTGCTCTTAAATCTAAGATCAATGAGCAGTTCTTC
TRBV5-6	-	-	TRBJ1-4	CASSLAGHAANEKLFF	TGTGCCAGCAGCTTGGCAGGCCATGCGGCTAATGAAAAACTGTTTTTT